Listed below are T cell receptor beta chains from one sample, sequenced in a study of control samples from healthy donors and cancer patients. TCRdb's table, derived via immunoSEQ multiplex PCR, lists solely in-frame clones and lacks some. The sample lists about 61,000 clones, 90% occurring once. The source material was PBMCs. The receptors were gathered from a man in his sixties with colorectal cancer. Both conserved end residues are part of each CDR3. Each record gives: D gene, V gene, clone size, J gene, CDR3 protein, CDR3 DNA. A D gene is named only where the DNA matches it firmly. Not all rows give a size; the values are once, few, many and, for expanded clones, a class.

>-|TRBV7-9|-|TRBJ2-5
CASSHMRGGGETQYF
TGTGCCAGCAGCCACATGAGGGGAGGTGGAGAGACCCAGTACTTC
>-|TRBV21-1|-|TRBJ2-6
CASSKGAGTGANVLTF
TGTGCCAGCAGCAAAGGGGCAGGGACTGGGGCCAACGTCCTGACTTTC
>-|TRBV4-3|-|TRBJ1-2
CASSQSPGGRNYGYTF
TGCGCCAGCAGCCAAAGTCCGGGTGGCAGGAACTATGGCTACACCTTC
>TRBD2|TRBV11-2|once|TRBJ2-5
CASSPTGGSSGAETQYF
TGTGCCAGCAGCCCGACGGGGGGGTCCTCGGGAGCAGAGACCCAGTACTTC
>-|TRBV11-3|-|TRBJ1-1
CASSLAVWGINTEAFF
TGTGCCAGCAGCTTAGCGGTCTGGGGAATCAACACTGAAGCTTTCTTT
>-|TRBV27|-|TRBJ1-6
CASKRTDIIYNSPLHF
TGTGCCAGCAAACGGACCGATATCATATATAATTCACCCCTCCACTTT
>TRBD1|TRBV5-4|-|TRBJ2-2
CASRAGTGTGELFF
TGTGCCAGCAGAGCCGGGACAGGGACCGGGGAGCTGTTTTTT
>TRBD2|TRBV6-2/TRBV6-3|-|TRBJ2-7
CASSPTLWRGDYEQYF
TGTGCCAGCAGTCCGACTCTCTGGCGGGGGGACTACGAGCAGTACTTC
>TRBD2|TRBV5-6|-|TRBJ2-5
CASSSLGLAAQETQYF
TGTGCCAGCAGCTCCCTCGGACTAGCGGCCCAAGAGACCCAGTACTTC
>-|TRBV6-1|-|TRBJ1-5
CASSEVGGYNQPQHF
TGTGCCAGCAGTGAAGTAGGAGGGTACAATCAGCCCCAGCATTTT
>-|TRBV2|-|TRBJ2-5
CASSEWGMGAETQYF
TGTGCCAGCAGTGAATGGGGTATGGGGGCTGAGACCCAGTACTTC
>-|TRBV4-3|-|TRBJ1-1
CASSQDPYATEAFF
TGCGCCAGCAGCCAAGATCCATACGCTACTGAAGCTTTCTTT
>-|TRBV29-1|-|TRBJ2-1
CSARTINNEQFF
TGCAGCGCCCGGACTATCAACAATGAGCAGTTCTTC
>-|TRBV2|-|TRBJ2-7
CASSPTYEQYF
TGTGCCAGCAGCCCGACATACGAGCAGTACTTC
>-|TRBV29-1|-|TRBJ1-1
CSVEGGGGGTEAFF
TGCAGCGTTGAGGGTGGAGGGGGGGGCACTGAAGCTTTCTTT
>TRBD1|TRBV5-1|-|TRBJ2-3
CASSFGQGAGTDTQYF
TGCGCCAGCAGCTTTGGACAGGGGGCTGGCACAGATACGCAGTATTTT
>TRBD1|TRBV7-2|-|TRBJ1-5
CASSLTGYYNQPQHF
TGTGCCAGCAGCCTGACAGGGTATTACAATCAGCCCCAGCATTTT
>-|TRBV6-4|-|TRBJ1-2
CASSEWPGANYGYTF
TGTGCCAGCAGTGAATGGCCGGGGGCAAACTATGGCTACACCTTC
>TRBD2|TRBV7-9|-|TRBJ2-1
CASTSSGTSGGRNEQFF
TGTGCCAGCACCTCCTCCGGGACTAGCGGGGGGAGGAATGAGCAGTTCTTC
>TRBD2|TRBV5-1|-|TRBJ2-5
CASSSPDLAGETQYF
TGCGCCAGCAGCTCCCCCGACCTAGCGGGGGAGACCCAGTACTTC
>-|TRBV4-2|-|TRBJ1-1
CASSQGVGTNTEAFF
TGTGCCAGCAGCCAAGGTGTAGGGACTAACACTGAAGCTTTCTTT
>-|TRBV28|-|TRBJ1-2
CASGQTLGYGYTF
TGTGCCAGCGGACAGACCCTGGGCTATGGCTACACCTTC